The 22 T cell receptor beta chains given below trace back to one sample, sequenced in a study of shared clonotypes between healthy human individuals. TCRdb's table, derived via immunoSEQ multiplex PCR, lists solely in-frame clones and lacks some. The sample lists over 850,000 clones; roughly 74% were seen once. Sample: memory CD4+ T cells from PBMCs. Subset indicated: CD45RA-negative fraction. The receptors stem from a man between 18 and 29 years old in good health. Some clones in this sample may be carry-over from other donors' samples.

This CDR3 is CASGLVLGRGDLYGYTF. Here the CDR3 DNA reads TGTGCTAGTGGTTTGGTACTGGGCAGGGGGGACCTCTATGGCTACACCTTC. V gene TRBV12-5 combines with J gene TRBJ1-2; TRBD1 matches 7 bases. J lost 4 bases, V lost 0 bases, and 11 bases had no gene match. Germline V gene sequence: CDR1 LGHNT, CDR2 FRNRAP. This CDR3 has 17 amino acids.

This chain uses TRBV18 with TRBJ1-1; 8 bases fit TRBD1. This CDR3 is built from 15 residues. V shed 3 bases, J shed 1 base, and the junction held 4 bases outside the gene matches. Germline V CDR1 and CDR2: KGHSH, LQKENI. CDR3 in amino acids: CASSPKQGGNTEAFF. CDR3 in DNA: TGTGCCAGCTCACCGAAACAGGGGGGGAACACTGAAGCTTTCTTT. Filled out from reference TRBV18 and TRBJ1-1, the complete variable domain reads NAGVMQNPRHLVRRRGQEARLRCSPMKGHSHVYWYRQLPEEGLKFMVYLQKENIIDESGMPKERFSAEFPKEGPSILRIQQVVRGDSAAYFCASSPKQGGNTEAFFGQGTRLTVV.

The chain combines TRBV11-1 with TRBJ2-6; 8 positions agree with TRBD1. CDR1 and CDR2 (germline): SGHAT, FQDESV (reference sequence). CDR3 length equals 17 residues. The J segment lost 4 bases and the V segment lost 5 bases, leaving 10 bases of the junction unmatched. CDR3 bases: TGTGCCAGCAGCATAGACCTGGACAGGGCCGGGGCCAACGTCCTGACTTTC. Its translation is CASSIDLDRAGANVLTF.

This sequence joins TRBV7-8 and TRBJ2-7; tentatively, D is TRBD2 (5 bases). Trimming took 5 bases from V and 5 from J, leaving 13 bases between them. Looked up from germline, CDR1 is SGHVS and CDR2 is FQNEAQ. CDR3 length: 13 amino acids. The CDR3 DNA reads as TGTGCCAGCAGCCGCGGGCCCGGGCACGAGCAGTACTTC. Encoded protein: CASSRGPGHEQYF.

The rearrangement uses TRBV1 and TRBJ2-1. TRBV1 is classified as a pseudogene. The CDR3 is 15 amino acids. The CDR3: CTSSQPPPSYNEQFF. For the CDR3, the DNA is TGCACCAGCAGCCAACCGCCGCCCTCCTACAATGAGCAGTTCTTC.

The V and J genes are TRBV6-5 and TRBJ2-1, with D unclear. CDR1 is MNHEY, CDR2 SVGAGI, per germline. The CDR3 consists of 13 residues. V lost 6 bases and J lost 6, with 12 bases in between. Here the CDR3 reads CASRLGAANEQFF. The CDR3 DNA reads TGTGCCAGCAGGCTGGGCGCGGCCAATGAGCAGTTCTTC.

This clone has more than one count but fewer than ten. The gene calls are TRBV9 and TRBJ1-4; D not certain. The germline CDR1 and CDR2 sequences are SGDLS and YYNGEE. The V and J ends lost 0 bases and 10 bases respectively, with 16 bases between them. The CDR3 runs 15 residues. The DNA for the CDR3 is TGTGCCAGCAGCGTAGGCAGTGGAAGTGAAGGAAAACTGTTTTTT. This encodes CASSVGSGSEGKLFF.

V usage is TRBV5-6 and J usage is TRBJ2-1, with D possibly TRBD2 on 5 matching bases. The CDR3 has 15 amino acids. Germline V lookup: CDR1 SGHDT, CDR2 YYEEEE. Trimming took 5 bases from V and 0 from J, leaving 12 bases between them. The CDR3 DNA reads as TGTGCCAGCAGGCAGCGGTTGAACTCCTACAATGAGCAGTTCTTC. Its protein is CASRQRLNSYNEQFF.

The J gene is TRBJ1-5, the V gene TRBV28, with 8 bases fitting TRBD1. The CDR3 runs to 14 residues. V lost 7 bases to trimming and J lost 4 bases; unmatched junction nucleotides: 6. Germline values: CDR1 MDHEN, CDR2 SYDVKM. Here the CDR3 reads CASTSTGVNQPQHF. CDR3 sequence (DNA): TGTGCCAGCACCTCGACAGGGGTGAATCAGCCCCAGCATTTT.

This clone was seen a handful of times. V is TRBV5-1 and J is TRBJ2-3; D ambiguous. Deletions cut 1 base from V and 3 bases from J, with 12 bases between. The CDR3 spans 15 residues. Germline values: CDR1 SGHRS, CDR2 YFSETQ. CDR3 sequence reads: CASSLNPASTDTQYF. The DNA for the CDR3 is TGCGCCAGCAGCTTGAATCCTGCCTCTACAGATACGCAGTATTTT.

V and J are TRBV30 and TRBJ2-7; possibly TRBD2 for D (6 bases). The CDR3 runs 16 residues. V was cut by 2 bases and J by 2 bases, with 19 bases left in between. Germline V gene sequence: CDR1 GTSNPN, CDR2 SVGIG (reference sequence). CDR3: CAWSYPSGGKAYEQYF. DNA of the CDR3: TGTGCCTGGAGTTATCCCTCCGGGGGAAAAGCCTACGAGCAGTACTTC.

The chain employs TRBV9 and TRBJ2-7; D may correspond to TRBD1 or TRBD2 (5 bases each). V dropped 4 bases and J dropped 0 bases, with 20 bases sitting between them. CDR1 is SGDLS, CDR2 YYNGEE, per germline. This CDR3 contains 17 residues. In DNA, the CDR3 is TGTGCCAGCAGCCCACGGGCCGGGACGCCCAGCTCCTACGAGCAGTACTTC. The encoded protein is CASSPRAGTPSSYEQYF.

V and J are TRBV28 and TRBJ2-7, with a possible D match to TRBD1 (5 bases). CDR3 length equals 12 residues. Trimming took 5 bases from V and 4 from J, leaving 9 bases between them. CDR1 MDHEN and CDR2 SYDVKM come from the germline V gene. CDR3 protein: CASSVKGYEQYF. The CDR3 DNA is TGTGCCAGCAGTGTGAAGGGGTACGAGCAGTACTTC. The entire variable domain, with the rest obtained from reference TRBV28 and TRBJ2-7, is as follows: DVKVTQSSRYLVKRTGEKVFLECVQDMDHENMFWYRQDPGLGLRLIYFSYDVKMKEKGDIPEGYSVSREKKERFSLILESASTNQTSMYLCASSVKGYEQYFGPGTRLTVT.

This clone has just a few counts. The J gene is TRBJ2-7, the V gene TRBV18; TRBD1 aligns across 7 bases. The trim removed 3 bases at V and 1 base at J, leaving 3 bases unmatched. The CDR3 has 14 residues. Germline CDR1 is KGHSH and CDR2 is LQKENI. CDR3: CASSPVQGSYEQYF. CDR3 bases: TGTGCCAGCTCACCGGTACAGGGGTCCTACGAGCAGTACTTC.

The chain joins TRBV7-2 to TRBJ2-1; 12 nucleotides align to TRBD2. Germline values: CDR1 SGHTA, CDR2 FQGNSA. There are 15 residues in the CDR3. V was pared by 6 bases and J by 7 bases, with 7 bases of the junction left unmatched. The CDR3 coding sequence is TGTGCCAGCAGTAAGACTAGCGGGAGTTTGAATGAGCAGTTCTTC. Protein: CASSKTSGSLNEQFF.

The chain has TRBV2 and TRBJ1-2; 8 bases are shared with TRBD1. J lost 2 bases, V lost 7 bases, and 6 bases had no gene match. CDR1 and CDR2 (germline): SNHLY, FYNNEI. The CDR3 contains 14 residues. The CDR3 loop reads CASNSRTGNYGYTF. The CDR3 coding sequence is TGTGCCAGCAATTCCCGGACAGGGAACTATGGCTACACCTTC.

The chain employs TRBV25-1 and TRBJ1-2; D perhaps matches TRBD1 (5 bases). V was cut by 8 bases and J by 8 bases, with 18 bases left in between. The CDR3 runs 13 residues. The germline gives CDR1 MGHDK, CDR2 SYGVNS. CDR3 region: CASLDGGYGGYTF. CDR3 bases: TGTGCCAGCCTAGACGGGGGATACGGGGGCTACACCTTC.

The chain has TRBV10-3 and TRBJ2-3, with D possibly matching TRBD1 (5 bases). Trimming cost V 5 bases and J 5 bases, with 14 bases left between them. This CDR3 spans 14 amino acids. Germline V gene sequence: CDR1 ENHRY, CDR2 SYGVKD. The CDR3 region is CAISKAGWEDTQYF. The CDR3 DNA reads as TGTGCCATCAGTAAGGCAGGGTGGGAAGATACGCAGTATTTT.

CDR3 loop: CASQDRANTGELFF. The CDR3 DNA is TGTGCCAGCCAAGACAGGGCGAACACCGGGGAGCTGTTTTTT. The chain employs TRBV18 and TRBJ2-2, with 7 bases lining up with TRBD1. The germline V gene has CDR1 KGHSH and CDR2 LQKENI. V gave up 8 bases and J gave up 0 bases; unmatched junction bases: 3. The CDR3 extends over 14 amino acids.

This rearrangement joins TRBV28 to TRBJ1-2; D possibly corresponds to TRBD1 (5 bases). The CDR3 consists of 14 residues. The germline V and J ends were trimmed by 8 bases and 8 bases, with 21 bases remaining between them. From germline, CDR1 is MDHEN and CDR2 SYDVKM. The CDR3 nucleotides read TGTGCCAGCTGGTACCCTGCGAGGGGCTACGGCTACACCTTC. It encodes CASWYPARGYGYTF.

The chain recombines TRBV5-1 with TRBJ2-5; D is perhaps TRBD2 (5 bases). CDR3 size: 13 residues. Per germline, CDR1 SGHRS and CDR2 YFSETQ. V lost 2 bases and J lost 3, with 8 bases in between. The CDR3 DNA reads as TGCGCCAGCAGCTTTAGCGTAAAAGAGACCCAGTACTTC. Translating gives CASSFSVKETQYF.

The chain combines TRBV7-3 with TRBJ1-2; no clear D. CDR3 length: 13 amino acids. Germline CDR1 SGHTA, CDR2 FQGTGA. V was shortened by 5 bases and J by 11 bases, with 18 bases between the two germline ends. The chain's CDR3 is CASSATPSSGYTF. The CDR3 DNA is TGTGCCAGCAGCGCAACCCCGAGCAGCGGTTACACCTTC.